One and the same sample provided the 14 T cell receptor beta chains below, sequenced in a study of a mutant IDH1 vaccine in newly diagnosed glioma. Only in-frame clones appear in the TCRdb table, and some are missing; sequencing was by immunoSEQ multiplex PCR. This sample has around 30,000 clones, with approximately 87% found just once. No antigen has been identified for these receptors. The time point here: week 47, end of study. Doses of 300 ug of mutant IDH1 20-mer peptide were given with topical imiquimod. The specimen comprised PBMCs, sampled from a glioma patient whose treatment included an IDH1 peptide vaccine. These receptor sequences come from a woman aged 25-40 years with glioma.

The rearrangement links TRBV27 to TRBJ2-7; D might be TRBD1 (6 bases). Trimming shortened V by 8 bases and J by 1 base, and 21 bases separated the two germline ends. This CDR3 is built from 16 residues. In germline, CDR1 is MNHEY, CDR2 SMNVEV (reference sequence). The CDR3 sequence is CASRTPAGTRSYEQYF. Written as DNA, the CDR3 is TGTGCCAGCCGTACCCCGGCCGGGACAAGATCCTACGAGCAGTACTTC.

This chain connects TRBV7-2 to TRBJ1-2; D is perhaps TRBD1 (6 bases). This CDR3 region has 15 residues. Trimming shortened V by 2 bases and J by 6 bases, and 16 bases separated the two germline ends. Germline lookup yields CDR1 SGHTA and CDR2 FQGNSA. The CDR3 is CASSLPRYREHGYTF. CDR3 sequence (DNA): TGTGCCAGCAGCTTACCCCGCTACAGGGAGCATGGCTACACCTTC. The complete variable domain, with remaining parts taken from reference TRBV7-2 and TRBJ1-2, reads GAGVSQSPSNKVTEKGKDVELRCDPISGHTALYWYRQSLGQGLEFLIYFQGNSAPDKSGLPSDRFSAERTGGSVSTLTIQRTQQEDSAVYLCASSLPRYREHGYTFGSGTRLTVV.

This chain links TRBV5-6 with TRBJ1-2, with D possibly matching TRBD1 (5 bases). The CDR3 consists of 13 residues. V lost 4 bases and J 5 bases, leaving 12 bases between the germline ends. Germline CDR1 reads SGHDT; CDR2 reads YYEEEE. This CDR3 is CASSPYRGYGYTF. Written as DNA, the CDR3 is TGTGCCAGCAGCCCCTACCGGGGGTATGGCTACACCTTC.

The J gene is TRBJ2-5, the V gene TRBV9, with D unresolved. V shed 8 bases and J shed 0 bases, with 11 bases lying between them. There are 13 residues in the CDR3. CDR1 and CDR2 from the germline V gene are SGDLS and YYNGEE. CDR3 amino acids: CASTRMDQETQYF. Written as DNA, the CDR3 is TGTGCCAGTACCCGGATGGACCAAGAGACCCAGTACTTC.

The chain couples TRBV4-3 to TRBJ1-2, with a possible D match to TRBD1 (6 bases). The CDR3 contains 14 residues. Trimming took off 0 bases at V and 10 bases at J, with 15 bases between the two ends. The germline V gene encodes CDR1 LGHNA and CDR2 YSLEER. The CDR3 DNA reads TGCGCCAGCAGCCAAGATCTAACAGGGTTTTTCTACACCTTC. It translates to CASSQDLTGFFYTF.

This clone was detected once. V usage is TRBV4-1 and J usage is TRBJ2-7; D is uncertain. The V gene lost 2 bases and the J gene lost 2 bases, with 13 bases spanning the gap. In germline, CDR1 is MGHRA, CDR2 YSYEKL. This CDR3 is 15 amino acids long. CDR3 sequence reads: CASSQTPDRTYEQYF. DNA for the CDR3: TGCGCCAGCAGCCAAACCCCGGACCGGACCTACGAGCAGTACTTC.

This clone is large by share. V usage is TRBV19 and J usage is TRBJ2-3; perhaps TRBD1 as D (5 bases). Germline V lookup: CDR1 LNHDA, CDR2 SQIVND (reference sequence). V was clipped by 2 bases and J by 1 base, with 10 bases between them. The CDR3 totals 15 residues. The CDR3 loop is CASSISRAGTDTQYF. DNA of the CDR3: TGTGCCAGTAGTATAAGCAGGGCTGGCACAGATACGCAGTATTTT.

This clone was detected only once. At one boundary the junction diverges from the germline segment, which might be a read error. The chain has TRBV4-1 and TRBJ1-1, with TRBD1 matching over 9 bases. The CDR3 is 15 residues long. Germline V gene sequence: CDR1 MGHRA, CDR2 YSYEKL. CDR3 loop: CASALRGTGNAEAFF. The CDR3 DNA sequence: TGCGCCAGCGCCCTCCGGGGGACAGGGAACGCTGAAGCTTTCTTT.

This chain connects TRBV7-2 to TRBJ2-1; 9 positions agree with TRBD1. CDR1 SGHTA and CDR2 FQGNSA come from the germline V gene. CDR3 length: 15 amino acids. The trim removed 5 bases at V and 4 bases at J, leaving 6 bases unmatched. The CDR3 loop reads CASSPPGQGYNEQFF. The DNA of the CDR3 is TGTGCCAGCAGCCCCCCGGGACAGGGTTACAATGAGCAGTTCTTC.

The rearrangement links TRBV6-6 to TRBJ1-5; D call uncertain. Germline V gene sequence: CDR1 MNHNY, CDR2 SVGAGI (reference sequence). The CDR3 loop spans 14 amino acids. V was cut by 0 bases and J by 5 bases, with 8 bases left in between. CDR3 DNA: TGTGCCAGCAGTTACTCCCCTGGGGATCAGCCCCAGCATTTT. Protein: CASSYSPGDQPQHF.

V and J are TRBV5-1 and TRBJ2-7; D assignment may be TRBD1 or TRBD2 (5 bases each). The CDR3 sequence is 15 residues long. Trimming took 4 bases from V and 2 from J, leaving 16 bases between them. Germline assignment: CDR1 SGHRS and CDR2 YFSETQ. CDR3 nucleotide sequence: TGCGCCAGCAGCCCCAATTCCGGGACGACCTACGAGCAGTACTTC. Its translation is CASSPNSGTTYEQYF.

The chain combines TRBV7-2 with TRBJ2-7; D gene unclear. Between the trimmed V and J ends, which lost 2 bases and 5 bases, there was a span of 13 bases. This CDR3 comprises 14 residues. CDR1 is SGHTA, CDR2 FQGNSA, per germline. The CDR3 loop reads CASSLIGGTHEQYF. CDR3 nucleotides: TGTGCCAGCAGCTTAATTGGCGGAACCCACGAGCAGTACTTC.

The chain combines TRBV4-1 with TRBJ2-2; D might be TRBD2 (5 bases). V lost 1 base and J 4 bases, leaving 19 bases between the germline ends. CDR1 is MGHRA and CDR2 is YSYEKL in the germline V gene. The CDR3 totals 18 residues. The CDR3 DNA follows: TGCGCCAGCAGCCAAGTAGACTTAGGACTGCCATCCACCGGGGAGCTGTTTTTT. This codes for CASSQVDLGLPSTGELFF.

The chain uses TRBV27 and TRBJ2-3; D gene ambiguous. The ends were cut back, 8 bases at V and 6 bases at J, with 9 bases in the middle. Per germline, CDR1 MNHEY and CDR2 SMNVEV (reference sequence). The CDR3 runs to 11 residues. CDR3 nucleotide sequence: TGTGCCAGCGGTGGAGCGGATACGCAGTATTTT. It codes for CASGGADTQYF.